The clone carrying this T cell receptor (beta chain) was recorded a few times. V was trimmed by 0 bases and J by 4 bases, leaving 7 bases between them. The CDR3 totals 14 residues. Germline assignment: CDR1 LGHNA and CDR2 YNFKEQ. The data were taken from a study of shared clonotypes between healthy human individuals. Produced via immunoSEQ multiplex PCR; TCRdb's table is partial and in-frame only. The table lists around 700,000 clones, around 73% of them singletons, with around 2% in the top ten. The sequencing sample was made of memory CD4+ T cells sorted from blood. Stated subset: CD45RA-negative fraction. The V gene is TRBV4-2, the J gene TRBJ1-5, with unresolved D. The clonotype comes from a woman younger than 45 in good health. The CDR3, as DNA: TGTGCCAGCAGCCAAGATGTAGGGAATCAGCCCCAGCATTTT. The encoded protein is CASSQDVGNQPQHF.